The TCR beta chain described here comes from a study of low-dose radiotherapy and immunotherapy resistance in tumors. Study-wide background: It was 1 Gy per fraction every two weeks that Cohort 2 received, adding up to 13 Gy over 26 weeks. Both TCRalpha and TCRbeta chains were reverse transcribed with V-gene-specific primers.

Time point in this sample: after trial treatment. Noted treatment: LDRT plus nivolumab, ipilimumab, low-dose cyclophosphamide and aspirin (RACIN trial). Every donor was treated with nivolumab, ipilimumab, aspirin, low-dose cyclophosphamide and also low-dose radiotherapy. With a constant-region primer and a V-primer adapter, TCRs were subjected to approximately 20 PCR cycles of amplification. With in vitro transcription, the isolated mRNA was amplified. MiXCR was run by TCRdb on the reads, yielding one entry per CDR3 protein. In the table there are 50,000 or so distinct CDR3 sequences, approximately 33% of which are singletons. The CDR3 has 15 residues. V was trimmed by 0 bases and J by 2 bases, leaving 8 bases between them. In germline, CDR1 is MNHEY, CDR2 SVGAGI.

The TCR comes from a male donor with rectosigmoid adenocarcinoma. This chain joins TRBV6-5 and TRBJ1-3; D gene unclear. Source: PBMCs, taken after low-dose radiotherapy plus immunotherapy. This CDR3 is CASSYSSATGNTIYF. CDR3 nucleotide sequence: TGTGCCAGCAGTTACTCGTCAGCCACTGGAAACACCATATATTTT.